The 21 T cell receptor beta chains in this list originate from one sample, sequenced in a study of graft-versus-host responses after intestinal transplantation. Their target antigens are unknown. The data were produced by immunoSEQ multiplex PCR, yet TCRdb's version contains in-frame clones alone and is incomplete. The sample consists of roughly 99,000 clones, 85% to 95% of them appearing once. The material sequenced was unstimulated CD8+ T cells sorted from spleen or lymph node cells, taken before transplant. The receptor set was obtained from a human donor who was the organ donor for an intestinal transplant.

The CDR3 nucleotides are TGCGCCAGCAGATTTTCAGGGGGCAGGGCTGAAGCTTTCTTT. This codes for CASRFSGGRAEAFF. The gene calls are TRBV5-1 and TRBJ1-1, with 8 bases identical to TRBD1. There are 14 residues in the CDR3. Losses at the gene ends were 5 bases for V and 6 bases for J; bases not matched to a gene: 9. Per the germline V gene, CDR1 is SGHRS and CDR2 is YFSETQ.

The chain employs TRBV4-1 and TRBJ2-3; possibly TRBD1 for D (8 bases). The CDR3 consists of 16 residues. V was cut by 1 base and J by 6 bases, with 17 bases left in between. Germline lookup yields CDR1 MGHRA and CDR2 YSYEKL. CDR3 sequence reads: CASSQGLAGGRDTQYF. CDR3 coding DNA: TGCGCCAGCAGCCAAGGACTAGCAGGGGGCAGGGATACGCAGTATTTT.

This chain uses TRBV5-4 with TRBJ1-1, with 8 bases fitting TRBD1. The CDR3 has 17 amino acids. V lost 3 bases, J lost 3 bases, and 13 bases stayed unmatched. Germline-derived CDR1 and CDR2 are SGHNT and YYREEE (reference sequence). In nucleotides, the CDR3 is TGTGCCAGCAGCTCCTTATATGCGACAGGGGACCACACTGAAGCTTTCTTT. It encodes CASSSLYATGDHTEAFF.

Only one count was recorded for this clone. The chain carries TRBV11-2 and TRBJ2-7; D is possibly TRBD1 (5 bases). The CDR3 runs 14 residues. V was clipped by 6 bases and J by 5 bases, with 17 bases between them. Germline V gene lookup returns CDR1 SGHAT and CDR2 FQNNGV. The chain's CDR3 is CASSYPDSWDEQYF. The CDR3 nucleotides are TGTGCCAGCAGTTACCCAGACAGTTGGGACGAGCAGTACTTC.

The V gene is TRBV7-8, the J gene TRBJ2-7, with 11 bases lining up with TRBD2. The CDR3 is 16 residues long. Germline assignment: CDR1 SGHVS and CDR2 FQNEAQ. J gave up 2 bases and V 6 bases, and 9 bases lay outside the gene matches. The CDR3 DNA reads TGTGCCAGCAGACCAGCCACGGGACTAGCGGCCTACGAGCAGTACTTC. Its translation: CASRPATGLAAYEQYF.

The CDR3 DNA reads as TGCGCCAGCAGCCAACCCAGACAGGGGGCGCGGGATGGCTACACCTTC. Translated, it gives CASSQPRQGARDGYTF. This chain links TRBV4-1 with TRBJ1-2; 10 positions agree with TRBD1. Germline V gives CDR1 MGHRA, CDR2 YSYEKL. The CDR3 length is 16 residues. After removal of 2 bases from V and 6 bases from J, the junction contained 9 bases not matched to a gene.

The V and J genes are TRBV11-3 and TRBJ1-1; no clear D gene. The CDR3 spans 12 residues. Germline CDR1 is SGHNT and CDR2 is YENEEA. V was clipped by 8 bases and J by 4 bases, with 11 bases between them. The CDR3 sequence is CASAREPTEAFF. The CDR3 DNA reads TGTGCCAGCGCACGCGAGCCCACTGAAGCTTTCTTT.

The chain couples TRBV10-1 to TRBJ2-1; 10 bases are shared with TRBD1. Germline V gene lookup returns CDR1 WNHNN and CDR2 SYGVQD (reference sequence). The CDR3 runs to 16 residues. Trimming at V came to 3 bases and at J to 9 bases, leaving 11 bases not matched to a gene. CDR3 nucleotide sequence: TGCGCCAGCAGTGATTTACTGGGACAGGGGATAGGTGAGCAGTTCTTC. Amino acids: CASSDLLGQGIGEQFF.

The rearrangement links TRBV5-4 to TRBJ2-1; the D is unclear. The V gene lost 3 bases and the J gene lost 7 bases, with 14 bases spanning the gap. CDR1 is SGHNT and CDR2 is YYREEE in the germline V gene (reference sequence). The CDR3 has 14 amino acids. Written as DNA, the CDR3 is TGTGCCAGCAGCTCTGGCAGCGAGCGAAATGAGCAGTTCTTC. Translated, it gives CASSSGSERNEQFF.

The chain recombines TRBV5-1 with TRBJ1-2, with a possible D match to TRBD1 (5 bases). Germline V gene data show CDR1 as SGHRS and CDR2 as YFSETQ. V dropped 1 base and J dropped 4 bases, with 23 bases sitting between them. The CDR3 totals 18 residues. CDR3 nucleotides: TGCGCCAGCAGCTTGTGGGGGGATCCCGGGTCTCCATTCTATGGCTACACCTTC. This codes for CASSLWGDPGSPFYGYTF.

CDR3 DNA: TGTGCCAGCAGCTTGGATTCCTTCTCGAATGGGCATCAGCCCCAGCATTTT. This codes for CASSLDSFSNGHQPQHF. The chain joins TRBV7-2 to TRBJ1-5, with unresolved D. The length of the CDR3 is 17 residues. Germline CDR1 and CDR2: SGHTA and FQGNSA. Trimming took 3 bases from V and 5 from J, leaving 20 bases between them.

The chain combines TRBV21-1 with TRBJ2-1; the table's D call, TRBD2, has no DNA check behind it. TRBV21-1 counts as a pseudogene. This CDR3 comprises 18 residues. The CDR3, as DNA: TGTGCCAGTCGACGGGAGTCCAACCTTAGGAGCTCCTACAATGAGCAGTTCTTC. Its protein is CASRRESNLRSSYNEQFF.

The chain employs TRBV28 and TRBJ2-3, with 7 bases that match TRBD1. The CDR3 runs to 15 residues. Germline V lookup: CDR1 MDHEN, CDR2 SYDVKM. With 5 bases clipped from V and 6 bases from J, the junction kept 11 bases outside the gene matches. CDR3 amino acids: CASSEGQDELDTQYF. The CDR3 DNA follows: TGTGCCAGCAGTGAAGGACAGGACGAATTGGATACGCAGTATTTT.

The J gene is TRBJ2-7, the V gene TRBV9; 7 nucleotides align to TRBD2. V gave up 0 bases and J gave up 3 bases; unmatched junction bases: 12. Per the germline V gene, CDR1 is SGDLS and CDR2 is YYNGEE. The CDR3 is made up of 17 amino acids. The CDR3, as DNA: TGTGCCAGCAGCGTAGGGGGAGGGGCGGCTTCCATCTACGAGCAGTACTTC. This codes for CASSVGGGAASIYEQYF. Looking up the rest from reference TRBV9 and TRBJ2-7 gives the full variable domain: DSGVTQTPKHLITATGQRVTLRCSPRSGDLSVYWYQQSLDQGLQFLIQYYNGEERAKGNILERFSAQQFPDLHSELNLSSLELGDSALYFCASSVGGGAASIYEQYFGPGTRLTVT.

V gene TRBV14 combines with J gene TRBJ2-5; tentatively, D is TRBD1 (6 bases). V lost 3 bases and J 5 bases, leaving 16 bases between the germline ends. The germline V gene has CDR1 SGHDN and CDR2 FVKESK. The CDR3 totals 15 residues. The DNA for the CDR3 is TGTGCCAGCAGCCATCTTAACAGGGTTTTGGAGACCCAGTACTTC. It is translated as CASSHLNRVLETQYF.

V usage is TRBV10-2 and J usage is TRBJ1-2; 7 positions agree with TRBD1. This CDR3 comprises 14 residues. With 6 bases clipped from V and 4 bases from J, the junction kept 8 bases outside the gene matches. Germline V gene data show CDR1 as WSHSY and CDR2 as SAAADI. CDR3 in amino acids: CASRGDRAPYGYTF. CDR3 coding DNA: TGCGCCAGCAGGGGCGACAGGGCCCCCTATGGCTACACCTTC.

The genes are TRBV13 and TRBJ2-7, with a weak D call TRBD1 (6 bases). Germline V gene lookup returns CDR1 PRHDT and CDR2 FYEKMQ (reference sequence). The germline V and J ends were trimmed by 5 bases and 2 bases, with 10 bases remaining between them. The CDR3 contains 13 residues. In nucleotides, the CDR3 is TGTGCCAGCAGCACACAGGGTCCCTACGAGCAGTACTTC. This translates into CASSTQGPYEQYF. Supplemented by reference TRBV13 and TRBJ2-7, the full variable domain reads AAGVIQSPRHLIKEKRETATLKCYPIPRHDTVYWYQQGPGQDPQFLISFYEKMQSDKGSIPDRFSAQQFSDYHSELNMSSLELGDSALYFCASSTQGPYEQYFGPGTRLTVT.

The V and J genes are TRBV7-4 and TRBJ2-7; no clear D. CDR3 length: 11 amino acids. Looked up from germline, CDR1 is SGHVT and CDR2 is SQSDAQ. The ends were cut back, 2 bases at V and 3 bases at J, with 2 bases in the middle. The CDR3: CASSLHYEQYF. DNA of the CDR3: TGTGCCAGCAGCTTACACTACGAGCAGTACTTC.

This chain links TRBV9 with TRBJ1-1; the D gene is possibly TRBD1 (5 bases). The V gene lost 0 bases and the J gene lost 2 bases, with 11 bases spanning the gap. CDR1 is SGDLS, CDR2 YYNGEE, per germline. The CDR3 sequence is 15 residues long. Here the CDR3 DNA reads TGTGCCAGCAGCGTAGTTCCGGGGGGTAACACTGAAGCTTTCTTT. Protein product: CASSVVPGGNTEAFF.

This rearrangement joins TRBV5-8 to TRBJ2-2; the match to TRBD2 covers 7 bases. V lost 4 bases and J lost 5; bases outside the gene matches: 8. This CDR3 spans 15 amino acids. Germline values: CDR1 SGHTS, CDR2 YDEGEE. The CDR3 loop is CASSLSGLGTGELFF. CDR3 bases: TGTGCCAGCAGCCTTAGCGGGCTGGGGACCGGGGAGCTGTTTTTT.

Comment on this clone: The same CDR3 also results from other DNA sequences found in this sample. The chain couples TRBV7-6 to TRBJ1-1, with D possibly matching TRBD1 (5 bases). Germline-derived CDR1 and CDR2 are SGHVS and FNYEAQ. The CDR3 is 14 residues long. V was pared by 3 bases and J by 0 bases, with 8 bases between. CDR3 sequence: CASSLVGVNTEAFF. The DNA for the CDR3 is TGTGCCAGCAGCTTGGTAGGGGTGAACACTGAAGCTTTCTTT.